This TCR beta chain is drawn from a study of Ad26.COV2.S vaccination and SARS-CoV-2 variants. The study, taken as a whole, reports: Following vaccination, spike-specific CD8+ and CD4+ T cell responses reportedly exhibited substantial breadth. Total T cell responses, in the TCR breadth and depth analyses, may have been underestimated. Across vaccine and placebo recipients, the breadth of non-spike TCRs was similar.

The V end was cut by 1 base, the J end by 6 bases, with 10 bases between. The CDR3 spans 15 residues. Per the germline V gene, CDR1 is SGHAT and CDR2 is FQNNGV. Some clones are missing from TCRdb's copy, which holds only in-frame ones; the method was immunoSEQ multiplex PCR. Here the sample spans hundreds of thousands of clones, 92% being singletons. Note on this clone: Its antigen is not identified.

The receptor was derived from a human donor who had recovered from COVID-19. The chain joins TRBV11-2 to TRBJ1-6; TRBD1 is a possible D gene (6 bases). Here the sequenced sample was peripheral blood, taken after recovery from COVID-19. Here the CDR3 DNA reads TGTGCCAGCAGCTTAGCAGGGGCCTTTAATTCACCCCTCCACTTT. Amino acids: CASSLAGAFNSPLHF.